The 27 T cell receptor beta chains below all came from one sample that was sequenced in a study of blood T cell repertoires in COVID-19. Only in-frame clones appear in the TCRdb table, and some are missing; sequencing was by immunoSEQ multiplex PCR. The sample records 200,000 to 250,000 clones, around 89% being singletons. Sample: peripheral blood. Source of these receptors: a middle-aged woman with acute or convalescent COVID-19.

V usage is TRBV29-1 and J usage is TRBJ2-3, with 8 bases matching TRBD2. This CDR3 has 17 amino acids. With 0 bases clipped from V and 2 bases from J, the junction kept 10 bases outside the gene matches. From germline, CDR1 is SQVTM and CDR2 ANQGSEA. CDR3 region: CSVEDPRTSLSTDTQYF. The CDR3, as DNA: TGCAGCGTTGAAGATCCCCGGACTAGCCTCTCCACAGATACGCAGTATTTT.

The chain employs TRBV2 and TRBJ1-4; TRBD1 aligns across 7 bases. CDR3 size: 16 residues. Germline assignment: CDR1 SNHLY and CDR2 FYNNEI. Trimming took 6 bases from V and 0 from J; bases not matched to a gene: 7. CDR3 bases: TGTGCCAGCAGCGAACAGGGGTCTGCAACTAATGAAAAACTGTTTTTT. Amino acid sequence: CASSEQGSATNEKLFF. Full variable domain (missing parts from reference TRBV2 and TRBJ1-4): EPEVTQTPSHQVTQMGQEVILRCVPISNHLYFYWYRQILGQKVEFLVSFYNNEISEKSEIFDDQFSVERPDGSNFTLKIRSTKLEDSAMYFCASSEQGSATNEKLFFGSGTQLSVL.

V is TRBV4-1 and J is TRBJ1-2; TRBD1 matches at 8 bases. V dropped 3 bases and J dropped 0; count of bases not matched to a gene: 3. CDR1 and CDR2 from the germline V gene are MGHRA and YSYEKL. This CDR3 has 15 residues. The CDR3 reads CASSHGQGTNYGYTF. The CDR3 nucleotides are TGCGCCAGCAGCCACGGACAGGGAACTAACTATGGCTACACCTTC.

The chain combines TRBV5-1 with TRBJ2-2; perhaps TRBD1 as D (5 bases). Looked up from germline, CDR1 is SGHRS and CDR2 is YFSETQ. The ends were cut back, 9 bases at V and 7 bases at J, with 22 bases in the middle. The CDR3 length is 15 residues. The chain's CDR3 is CATHPGQGSHGELFF. The CDR3 DNA reads as TGCGCCACTCACCCCGGGCAGGGCAGCCACGGGGAGCTGTTTTTT.

The genes are TRBV3-1 (or the pseudogene TRBV3-2) and TRBJ1-1; TRBD1 agrees at 7 bases. CDR3 size: 16 residues. Germline values: CDR1 LGHDT, CDR2 YNNKEL (reference sequence). Trimming at V came to 4 bases and at J to 1 base, leaving 9 bases not matched to a gene. The DNA of the CDR3 is TGTGCCAGCAGCCTACAGGGGAAGGGGGAGAACACTGAAGCTTTCTTT. This encodes CASSLQGKGENTEAFF.

The chain couples TRBV30 to TRBJ1-2, with a weak D call TRBD1 (5 bases). Germline V gives CDR1 GTSNPN, CDR2 SVGIG (reference sequence). The CDR3 is 13 residues long. The V and J ends lost 3 bases and 7 bases respectively, with 15 bases between them. The CDR3 here is CAWSADRAGGYTF. The CDR3, as DNA: TGTGCCTGGAGCGCTGACAGAGCAGGTGGCTACACCTTC.

The rearrangement links TRBV24-1 to TRBJ1-5; D possibly corresponds to TRBD1 (5 bases). The CDR3 runs to 14 residues. V gave up 7 bases and J gave up 5 bases, with 14 bases separating them. Germline loops: CDR1 KGHDR, CDR2 SFDVKD. Written as DNA, the CDR3 is TGTGCCACCAGCGGGGGGGGAAGTCATCAGCCCCAGCATTTT. Amino acids: CATSGGGSHQPQHF.

This sequence joins TRBV6-6 and TRBJ2-2; D gene ambiguous. With 8 bases removed from V and 1 base from J, the gap between germline ends came to 5 bases. CDR3 length: 12 residues. The germline CDR1 and CDR2 sequences are MNHNY and SVGAGI (reference sequence). The CDR3 loop reads CASLRNTGELFF. For the CDR3, the DNA is TGTGCCAGCCTCCGGAACACCGGGGAGCTGTTTTTT.

This chain connects TRBV27 to TRBJ1-5; D might be TRBD1 (6 bases). This CDR3 is built from 12 residues. Germline CDR1 and CDR2: MNHEY and SMNVEV (reference sequence). V lost 5 bases, J lost 7 bases, and 9 bases lay in between. CDR3 loop: CASSEQGQPQHF. CDR3 nucleotides: TGTGCCAGCAGTGAACAGGGCCAGCCCCAGCATTTT.

The chain couples TRBV7-9 to TRBJ1-2; TRBD1 matches 8 bases. The V and J ends lost 4 bases and 3 bases, in that order; junction bases with no gene match: 7. The CDR3 loop spans 15 amino acids. Germline CDR1 and CDR2: SEHNR and FQNEAQ (reference sequence). CDR3 in amino acids: CASSSGQGIDYGYTF. As DNA, the CDR3 is TGTGCCAGCAGCTCCGGACAGGGTATTGACTATGGCTACACCTTC.

This sequence joins TRBV24-1 and TRBJ2-1, with 10 positions matching TRBD2. Germline CDR1 is KGHDR and CDR2 is SFDVKD. There are 16 residues in the CDR3. J gave up 5 bases and V 6 bases, and 9 bases lay outside the gene matches. CDR3 in amino acids: CATSQIQRGGDNEQFF. The CDR3 DNA reads TGTGCCACCAGTCAAATACAGCGGGGGGGGGACAATGAGCAGTTCTTC.

This clone was observed a handful of times. The CDR3: CASSQLRTGSYGYTF. The CDR3 coding sequence is TGTGCCAGCAGCCAACTAAGGACAGGTTCTTATGGCTACACCTTC. V and J are TRBV14 and TRBJ1-2; 7 bases align to TRBD1. With V trimmed by 2 bases and J by 5 bases, 8 bases remained unmatched. This CDR3 region has 15 residues. Germline V gives CDR1 SGHDN, CDR2 FVKESK.

This sequence joins TRBV6-5 and TRBJ2-3; the D gene is possibly TRBD1 (5 bases). The V end was cut by 6 bases, the J end by 7 bases, with 11 bases between. The CDR3 is made up of 12 amino acids. Germline V lookup: CDR1 MNHEY, CDR2 SVGAGI. In DNA form, the CDR3 reads TGTGCCAGCAGGGCGGACAATCATACGCAGTATTTT. Protein product: CASRADNHTQYF.

The chain recombines TRBV2 with TRBJ2-1; D remains unclear. The CDR3 has 14 amino acids. Trimming removed 7 bases from V and 0 bases from J, with 10 bases in between. CDR1 and CDR2 from the germline V gene are SNHLY and FYNNEI. The CDR3 spells CASMKRSSYNEQFF. The CDR3 nucleotides are TGTGCCAGCATGAAGCGTAGCTCCTACAATGAGCAGTTCTTC.

The chain recombines TRBV5-4 with TRBJ1-2; TRBD1 matches 7 bases. The trim removed 0 bases at V and 0 bases at J, leaving 5 bases unmatched. CDR1 is SGHNT and CDR2 is YYREEE in the germline V gene (reference sequence). This CDR3 is 16 amino acids long. CDR3 region: CASSLAAGTANYGYTF. Here the CDR3 DNA reads TGTGCCAGCAGCTTGGCCGCCGGGACAGCTAACTATGGCTACACCTTC.

The chain recombines TRBV7-9 with TRBJ1-2, with D possibly matching TRBD1 (6 bases). CDR3 size: 17 residues. Trimming shortened V by 2 bases and J by 8 bases, and 24 bases separated the two germline ends. Germline CDR1 reads SEHNR; CDR2 reads FQNEAQ (reference sequence). CDR3 nucleotide sequence: TGTGCCAGCAGCTTACGTACAGGGACGATCTTTTTGAGGGGCTACACCTTC. Protein: CASSLRTGTIFLRGYTF.

The chain joins TRBV25-1 to TRBJ2-3, with 9 bases matching TRBD1. The CDR3 consists of 13 residues. The germline CDR1 and CDR2 sequences are MGHDK and SYGVNS. V shed 9 bases, J shed 2 bases, and the junction held 3 bases outside the gene matches. In DNA, the CDR3 is TGTGCCAGTTTACAGGGGGCCACAGATACGCAGTATTTT. This translates into CASLQGATDTQYF.

V is TRBV19 and J is TRBJ1-2, with 8 nucleotides matching TRBD1. Trimming at V came to 4 bases and at J to 8 bases, leaving 12 bases not matched to a gene. This CDR3 has 15 amino acids. Germline CDR1 is LNHDA and CDR2 is SQIVND (reference sequence). The CDR3 DNA reads TGTGCCAGTAGTACCCAACCAGGGGGCGTGGGGGGCTACACCTTC. It encodes CASSTQPGGVGGYTF.

The chain employs TRBV5-1 and TRBJ2-5, with D maybe TRBD2 (7 bases). This CDR3 spans 15 amino acids. Germline CDR1 SGHRS, CDR2 YFSETQ. Trimming removed 3 bases at V and 1 base at J, with 13 bases between. CDR3 protein: CASSWGGHRQETQYF. The CDR3 DNA sequence: TGCGCCAGCAGCTGGGGGGGGCACCGCCAAGAGACCCAGTACTTC.

As to this clone: This could be a read error, since a much larger clone is one nucleotide away. The chain employs TRBV2 and TRBJ1-1; D is possibly TRBD1 (6 bases). The germline V gene encodes CDR1 SNHLY and CDR2 FYNNEI. The CDR3 has 13 amino acids. CDR3 region: CTSSRGTNTEAFF. CDR3 in DNA: TGTACCAGCAGTAGGGGGACGAACACTGAAGCTTTCTTT. Full variable domain (outside the CDR3, taken from reference TRBV2 and TRBJ1-1): EPEVTQTPSHQVTQMGQEVILRCVPISNHLYFYWYRQILGQKVEFLVSFYNNEISEKSEIFDDQFSVERPDGSNFTLKIRSTKLEDSAMYFCTSSRGTNTEAFFGQGTRLTVV.

The gene calls are TRBV29-1 and TRBJ2-1; D perhaps matches TRBD1 (5 bases). Trimming removed 8 bases at V and 7 bases at J, with 12 bases between. CDR1 SQVTM and CDR2 ANQGSEA come from the germline V gene. The CDR3 is made up of 11 amino acids. The CDR3 loop is CSPARVNEQFF. The CDR3 DNA reads TGCAGCCCGGCCAGGGTGAATGAGCAGTTCTTC.

This sequence joins TRBV6-4 and TRBJ2-7, with 7 bases lining up with TRBD1. The CDR3 is made up of 15 amino acids. Germline V gives CDR1 MRHNA, CDR2 SNTAGT. V lost 0 bases, J lost 6 bases, and 8 bases stayed unmatched. CDR3 in DNA: TGTGCCAGCAGTGACTCGACAGGGTTGTCCCCCGAGCAGTACGTC. This encodes CASSDSTGLSPEQYV.

This clone has only one observation. V usage is TRBV6-6 and J usage is TRBJ2-4; D uncertain. The length of the CDR3 is 14 residues. Germline V gene data show CDR1 as MNHNY and CDR2 as SVGAGI (reference sequence). V lost 1 base, J lost 8 bases, and 12 bases lay in between. CDR3 in amino acids: CASSYFPGWDIQYF. For the CDR3, the DNA is TGTGCCAGCAGTTACTTCCCCGGGTGGGACATTCAGTACTTC.

The CDR3 loop is CASSPSSTQETQYF. CDR3 nucleotide sequence: TGTGCCAGCAGCCCGTCTAGCACACAAGAGACCCAGTACTTC. V gene TRBV7-2 combines with J gene TRBJ2-5; TRBD2 might be the D (5 bases). The CDR3 consists of 14 residues. V gave up 5 bases and J gave up 2 bases, with 12 bases separating them. Looked up from germline, CDR1 is SGHTA and CDR2 is FQGNSA.

In DNA, the CDR3 is TGTGCCAGCAGCTTACAGGATGGCTACACCTTC. The encoded protein is CASSLQDGYTF. V and J are TRBV13 and TRBJ1-2, with D unclear. The V gene's germline CDR1 is PRHDT and CDR2 FYEKMQ (reference sequence). The V gene lost 2 bases and the J gene lost 6 bases, with 4 bases spanning the gap. The CDR3 consists of 11 residues.

V is TRBV6-5 and J is TRBJ2-7; D unclear. CDR3 length: 13 amino acids. CDR1 MNHEY and CDR2 SVGAGI come from the germline V gene. The V end was cut by 5 bases, the J end by 1 base, with 9 bases between. CDR3 nucleotide sequence: TGTGCCAGCAGTCAGAGGCAGTCCTACGAGCAGTACGTC. This codes for CASSQRQSYEQYV.

The chain links TRBV10-3 to TRBJ2-7; perhaps TRBD2 as D (6 bases). Per the germline V gene, CDR1 is ENHRY and CDR2 is SYGVKD. The CDR3 totals 12 residues. The CDR3 DNA is TGTGCCATCAGTAAGTCTGGGGGGGAGCAGTACGTC. It encodes CAISKSGGEQYV.